Sequencing of this TCR beta chain was carried out in a study of cytomegalovirus exposure and HLA in healthy donors. PCR employed 60 Vbeta and 13 Jbeta primers. TCRdb's copy holds only in-frame clones and misses some; the assay was immunoSEQ multiplex PCR. The table for this sample gives about 140,000 clones. Germline assignment: CDR1 SQVTM and CDR2 ANQGSEA. This CDR3 has 14 residues. The junction had 8 bases not matched to a gene; V was cut back by 5 bases and J by 4 bases. Source material: PBMCs. The TCR sequence derives from a male donor in good health and CMV-seronegative. The V gene is TRBV29-1, the J gene TRBJ1-2; the match to TRBD1 covers 9 bases. The CDR3 DNA sequence: TGCAGCGTTTTACAGGGGGCCCCACTCTATGGCTACACCTTC. It codes for CSVLQGAPLYGYTF.